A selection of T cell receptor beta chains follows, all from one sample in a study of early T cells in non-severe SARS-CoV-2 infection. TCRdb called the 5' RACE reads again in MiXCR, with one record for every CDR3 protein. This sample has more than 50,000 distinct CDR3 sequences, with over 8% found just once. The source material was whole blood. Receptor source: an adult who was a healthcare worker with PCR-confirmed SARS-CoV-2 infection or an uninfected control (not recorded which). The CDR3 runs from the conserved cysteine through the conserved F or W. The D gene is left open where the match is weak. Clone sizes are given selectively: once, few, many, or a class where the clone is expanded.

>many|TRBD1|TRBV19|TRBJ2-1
TGTGCCAGTAGTCCCTGGACAGGGGGGGAACACAATGAGCAGTTCTTC
CASSPWTGGEHNEQFF
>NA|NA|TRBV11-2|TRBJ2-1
TGTGCCAGCAGCGTGTTCCGGGACTACAATGAGCAGTTCTTC
CASSVFRDYNEQFF
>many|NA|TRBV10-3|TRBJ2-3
TGTGCCATCAGTGATTTGGGGGGGCACACAGATACGCAGTATTTT
CAISDLGGHTDTQYF
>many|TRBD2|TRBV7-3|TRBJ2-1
TGTGCCAGCAGCTTAACTGGGGCTAGCGGGAGGGCCTTAGTAATAAATGAGCAGTTCTTC
CASSLTGASGRALVINEQFF
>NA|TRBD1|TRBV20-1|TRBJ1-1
TGCAGTGTCTCCAAATTGAGGACAGGGATGAACACTGGAGCTTTCTTT
CSVSKLRTGMNTGAFF
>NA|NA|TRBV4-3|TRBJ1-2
TGCGCCAGCAGCCAGTGGGGGATGGGGGCTACTAACTATGGCTACACCTTC
CASSQWGMGATNYGYTF
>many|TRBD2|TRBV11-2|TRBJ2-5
TGTGCCAGCAGCTTACAAGCGGGGCTAGCGGGTGGAGAGACCCAGTACTTC
CASSLQAGLAGGETQYF
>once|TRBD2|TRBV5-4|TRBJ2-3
TGTGCCAGCAGCTTGGTAGCGGGAGGATACACAGATACGCAGTATTTT
CASSLVAGGYTDTQYF
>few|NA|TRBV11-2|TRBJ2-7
TGTGCCAGCAGCTTAGAGCGGGCGAGCTCCTACGAGCAGTACTTC
CASSLERASSYEQYF
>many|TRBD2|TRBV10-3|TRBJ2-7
TGTGCCATCAAGTTTTCTAGCGGGGGGTCCTACGAGCAGTACTTC
CAIKFSSGGSYEQYF
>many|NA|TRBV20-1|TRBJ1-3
TGCAGTGCTAGGGAAGGGGGAAACACCATATATTTT
CSAREGGNTIYF
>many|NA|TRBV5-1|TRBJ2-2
TGCGCCAGCAGCTTTGGGGGTGACGACACCGGGGAGCTGTTTTTT
CASSFGGDDTGELFF
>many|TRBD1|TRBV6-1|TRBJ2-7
TGTGCCAGCAGTGAATTGGGACAGGGATCCTACGAGCAGTACTTC
CASSELGQGSYEQYF
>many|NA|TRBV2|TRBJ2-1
TGTGCCAGCAGTGAAATACCCCCCCTCTGGATCTTC
CASSEIPPLWIF
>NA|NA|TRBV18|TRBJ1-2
TGTGCCAGCTCACCGACAGGACTTAACTATGGCTACACCTTC
CASSPTGLNYGYTF
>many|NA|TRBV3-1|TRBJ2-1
TGTGCCAGCAGCCAAATCTCCTACAATGAGCAGTTCTTC
CASSQISYNEQFF
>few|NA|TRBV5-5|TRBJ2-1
TGTGCCAGCAGCTTGGGGACGACAGTTTACAATGAGCAGTTCTTC
CASSLGTTVYNEQFF
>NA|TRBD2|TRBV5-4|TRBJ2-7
TGTGCCAGCAGCCCGGTAGCGGGAGGGCCGGGCGAGCAGTACTTC
CASSPVAGGPGEQYF
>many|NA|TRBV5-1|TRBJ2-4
TGCGCCAGCAGCTTGGAATTGGCCAAAAACATTCAGTACTTC
CASSLELAKNIQYF
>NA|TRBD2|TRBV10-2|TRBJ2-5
TGCGCCAGCAGTGAGTCACTAGCGGGAGGTCCCCAAGAGACCCAGTACTTC
CASSESLAGGPQETQYF
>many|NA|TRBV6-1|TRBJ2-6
TGTGCCAGCACGTCCTCTGGGGCCAACGTCCTGACTTTC
CASTSSGANVLTF
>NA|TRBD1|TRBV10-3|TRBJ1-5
TGTGCCACCCGGGACAGGGGTTTGGATCAGCCCCAGCATTTT
CATRDRGLDQPQHF
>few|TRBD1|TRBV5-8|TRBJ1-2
TGTGCCAGCAGCTTCCGGGACAGGGGATCTGGCTACACCTTC
CASSFRDRGSGYTF
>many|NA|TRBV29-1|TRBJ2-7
TGCAGCGTTAGCCCCGTCTTTAGTAGGACAGTCTCCTACGAGCAGTACTTC
CSVSPVFSRTVSYEQYF
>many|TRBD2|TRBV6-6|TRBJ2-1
TGTGCCAGCAGTTACTCGACTAGCGGGAGCAATGAGCAGTTCTTC
CASSYSTSGSNEQFF
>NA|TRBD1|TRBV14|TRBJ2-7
TGTGCCAGCAGCCCGAGACAGGGGGGAGACGAGCAGTACTTC
CASSPRQGGDEQYF
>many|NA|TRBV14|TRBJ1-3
TGTGCCAGCAGCCTGAGGCTTGCCGGAAACACCATATATTTT
CASSLRLAGNTIYF
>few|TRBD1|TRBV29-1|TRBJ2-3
TGCAGCGGGCAGGGACAGGGGATAACAGATACGCAGTATTTT
CSGQGQGITDTQYF
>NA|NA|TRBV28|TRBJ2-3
TGTGCCAGCAGTTCCCAGGGGAGCTTACGGAGCACAGATACGCAGTATTTT
CASSSQGSLRSTDTQYF
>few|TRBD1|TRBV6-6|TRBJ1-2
TGTGCCAGCAGTTACTCGGTGGGACAGGGATCCTATGGCTACACCTTC
CASSYSVGQGSYGYTF
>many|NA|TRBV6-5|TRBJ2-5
TGTGCCAGCAGTTACAAGCAGGGAAAGCCTGGGGACCAAGAGACCCAGTACTTC
CASSYKQGKPGDQETQYF
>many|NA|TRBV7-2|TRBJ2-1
TGTGCCAGCAGCTTAGGTGCAGCCGCTTTCTCCAATGAGCAGTTCTTC
CASSLGAAAFSNEQFF
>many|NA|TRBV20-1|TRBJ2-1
TGCAGTGCTAACGGCTACAATGAGCAGTTCTTC
CSANGYNEQFF
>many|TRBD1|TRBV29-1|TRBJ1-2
TGCAGCGTGCAGGGGGTCGGCTACACCTTC
CSVQGVGYTF
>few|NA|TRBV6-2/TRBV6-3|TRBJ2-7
TGTGCCAGCAGTTACTCGAGAGCCCCGACTCCCGAGCAGTACTTC
CASSYSRAPTPEQYF
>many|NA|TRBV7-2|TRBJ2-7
TGTGCCAGCAGCTTTTTCGGGGGTCGGTACGAGCAGTACTTC
CASSFFGGRYEQYF
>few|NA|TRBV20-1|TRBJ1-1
TGCAGTGCCCGGGCCCACGGGGTCTCTGAAGCTTTCTTT
CSARAHGVSEAFF
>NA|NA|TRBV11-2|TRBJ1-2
TGTGCCAGCAGCTTAGTTCGGGGAGGCTATGGCTACACCTTC
CASSLVRGGYGYTF
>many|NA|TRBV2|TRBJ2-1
TGTGCCAGCAGTGGCGATAGCAATGAGCAGTTCTTC
CASSGDSNEQFF